Sequencing of this TCR beta chain was carried out in a study of blood T cell repertoires in COVID-19. V shed 3 bases and J shed 8 bases, with 10 bases lying between them. The CDR3 runs to 11 residues. Per germline, CDR1 SQVTM and CDR2 ANQGSEA. How the authors handled the data: Quantification of nucleated cells was approximated via reference gene primer amplification. The table came from immunoSEQ multiplex PCR; TCRdb's copy has only in-frame clones and leaves some out. The V and J calls and clone size were taken over from that table, and D and trimming were inferred from the DNA. Seen here are about 240,000 clones, approximately 83% observed once, and the top ten hold about 3.5%.

Sequences were obtained from PBMCs or T cells enriched from blood (not recorded which). This TCR was sampled from a woman in her 40s with acute COVID-19. V is TRBV29-1 and J is TRBJ1-1, with TRBD1 as a possible D gene (6 bases). CDR3 DNA: TGCAGCGTTGATTCAGGGGTAGAAGCTTTCTTT. It specifies CSVDSGVEAFF.